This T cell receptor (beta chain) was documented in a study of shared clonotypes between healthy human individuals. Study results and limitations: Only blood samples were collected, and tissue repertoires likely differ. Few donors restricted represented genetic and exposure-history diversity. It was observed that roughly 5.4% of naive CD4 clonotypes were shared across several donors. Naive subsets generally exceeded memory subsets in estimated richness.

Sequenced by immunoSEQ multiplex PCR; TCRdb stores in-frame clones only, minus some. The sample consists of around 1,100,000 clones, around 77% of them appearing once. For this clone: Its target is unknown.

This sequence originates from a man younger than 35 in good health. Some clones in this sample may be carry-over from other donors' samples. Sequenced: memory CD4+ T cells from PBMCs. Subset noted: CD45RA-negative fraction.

The CDR3 protein is CATGTTRETQYF. DNA for the CDR3: TGTGCCACCGGGACTACAAGAGAGACCCAGTACTTC. The chain combines TRBV6-5 with TRBJ2-5, with 7 bases identical to TRBD2. This CDR3 contains 12 residues. V gave up 10 bases and J gave up 4 bases; unmatched junction bases: 6. Germline CDR1 reads MNHEY; CDR2 reads SVGAGI.